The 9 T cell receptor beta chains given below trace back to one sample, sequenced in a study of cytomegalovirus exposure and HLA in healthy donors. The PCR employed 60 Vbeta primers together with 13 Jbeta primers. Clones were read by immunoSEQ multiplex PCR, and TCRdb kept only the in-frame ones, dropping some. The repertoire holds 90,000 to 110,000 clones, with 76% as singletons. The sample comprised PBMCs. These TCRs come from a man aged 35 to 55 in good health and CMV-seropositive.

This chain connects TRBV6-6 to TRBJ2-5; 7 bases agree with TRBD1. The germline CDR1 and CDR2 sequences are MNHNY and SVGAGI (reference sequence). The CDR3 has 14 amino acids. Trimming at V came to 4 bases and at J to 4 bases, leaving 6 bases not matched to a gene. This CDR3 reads CASSSPTGRETQYF. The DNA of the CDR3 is TGTGCCAGCAGTTCCCCGACAGGGAGAGAGACCCAGTACTTC.

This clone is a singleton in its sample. Here the CDR3 DNA reads TGTGCCAGCAGCTTCCTCAACACCGGGGAGCTGTTTTTT. It translates to CASSFLNTGELFF. V and J are TRBV7-3 and TRBJ2-2; D uncertain. The CDR3 runs to 13 residues. V lost 3 bases to trimming and J lost 2 bases, with 4 bases between them. Germline V gives CDR1 SGHTA, CDR2 FQGTGA.

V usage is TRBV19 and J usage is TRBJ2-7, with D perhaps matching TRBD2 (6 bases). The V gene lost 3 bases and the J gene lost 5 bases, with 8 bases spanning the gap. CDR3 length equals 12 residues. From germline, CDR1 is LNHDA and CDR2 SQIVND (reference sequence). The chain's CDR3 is CASSIGGNEQYF. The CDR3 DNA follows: TGTGCCAGTAGTATTGGGGGGAACGAGCAGTACTTC.

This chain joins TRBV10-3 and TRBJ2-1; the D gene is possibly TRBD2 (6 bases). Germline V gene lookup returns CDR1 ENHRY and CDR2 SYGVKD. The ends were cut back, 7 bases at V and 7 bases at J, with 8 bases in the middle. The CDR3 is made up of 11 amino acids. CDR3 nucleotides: TGTGCCATCACTGGGGGGAATGAGCAGTTCTTC. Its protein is CAITGGNEQFF.

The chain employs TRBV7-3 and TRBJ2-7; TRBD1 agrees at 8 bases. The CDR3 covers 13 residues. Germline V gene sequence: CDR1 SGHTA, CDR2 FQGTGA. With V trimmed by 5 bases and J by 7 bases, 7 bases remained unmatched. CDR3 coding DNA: TGTGCCAGCAGCCCAGACAGGGGTAGGGAGCAGTACTTC. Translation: CASSPDRGREQYF.

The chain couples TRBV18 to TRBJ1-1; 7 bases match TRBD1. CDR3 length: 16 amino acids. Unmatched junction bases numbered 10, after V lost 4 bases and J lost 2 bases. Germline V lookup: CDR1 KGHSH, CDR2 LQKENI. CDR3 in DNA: TGTGCCAGCTCACTTCGAGGGACAGCAGTTAACACTGAAGCTTTCTTT. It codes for CASSLRGTAVNTEAFF.

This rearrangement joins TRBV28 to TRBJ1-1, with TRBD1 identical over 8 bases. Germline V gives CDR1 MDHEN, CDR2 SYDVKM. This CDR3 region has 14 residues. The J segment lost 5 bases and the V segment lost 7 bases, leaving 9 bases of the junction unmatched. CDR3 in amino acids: CASTMPGGRTEAFF. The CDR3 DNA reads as TGTGCCAGCACCATGCCAGGGGGCCGAACTGAAGCTTTCTTT.

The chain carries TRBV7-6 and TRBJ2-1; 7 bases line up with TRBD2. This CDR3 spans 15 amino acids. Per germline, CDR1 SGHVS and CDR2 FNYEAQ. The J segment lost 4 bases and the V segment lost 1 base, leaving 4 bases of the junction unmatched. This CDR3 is CASSLEGGNYNEQFF. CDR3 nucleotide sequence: TGTGCCAGCAGCTTAGAGGGAGGGAATTACAATGAGCAGTTCTTC.

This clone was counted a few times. CDR3: CASNRAGAGGYEQYF. CDR3 DNA sequence: TGTGCCAGCAATCGGGCCGGGGCAGGGGGCTACGAGCAGTACTTC. The chain uses TRBV28 and TRBJ2-7; 7 bases are shared with TRBD1. The V and J ends lost 7 bases and 3 bases, in that order; junction bases with no gene match: 12. Per germline, CDR1 MDHEN and CDR2 SYDVKM. CDR3 length equals 15 residues.